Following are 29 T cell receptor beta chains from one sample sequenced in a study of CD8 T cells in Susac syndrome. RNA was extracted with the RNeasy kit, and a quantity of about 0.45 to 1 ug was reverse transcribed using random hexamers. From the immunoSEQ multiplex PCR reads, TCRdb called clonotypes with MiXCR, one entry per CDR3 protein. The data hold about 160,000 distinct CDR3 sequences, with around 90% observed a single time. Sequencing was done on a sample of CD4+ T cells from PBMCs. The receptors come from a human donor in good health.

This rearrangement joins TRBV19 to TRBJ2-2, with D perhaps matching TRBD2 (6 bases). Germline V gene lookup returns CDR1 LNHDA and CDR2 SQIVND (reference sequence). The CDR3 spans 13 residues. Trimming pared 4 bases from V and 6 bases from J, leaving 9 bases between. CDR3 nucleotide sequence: TGTGCCAGTAGTAACCCGGGGGCCGGGGAGCTGTTTTTT. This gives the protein CASSNPGAGELFF.

CDR3 loop: CSARKTGDSYEQYF. CDR3 DNA sequence: TGCAGTGCTAGAAAGACAGGGGACTCCTACGAGCAGTACTTC. V is TRBV20-1 and J is TRBJ2-7; 8 nucleotides agree with TRBD1. There are 14 residues in the CDR3. CDR1 and CDR2 from the germline V gene are DFQATT and SNEGSKA (reference sequence). The V and J ends lost 2 bases and 0 bases, in that order; junction bases with no gene match: 3.

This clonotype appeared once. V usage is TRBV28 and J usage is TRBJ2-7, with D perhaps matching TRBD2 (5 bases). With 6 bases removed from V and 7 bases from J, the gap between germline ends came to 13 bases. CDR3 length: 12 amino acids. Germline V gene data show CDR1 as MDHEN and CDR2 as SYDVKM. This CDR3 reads CASSRTAGEQYF. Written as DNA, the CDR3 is TGTGCCAGCAGCCGGACTGCCGGGGAGCAGTACTTC.

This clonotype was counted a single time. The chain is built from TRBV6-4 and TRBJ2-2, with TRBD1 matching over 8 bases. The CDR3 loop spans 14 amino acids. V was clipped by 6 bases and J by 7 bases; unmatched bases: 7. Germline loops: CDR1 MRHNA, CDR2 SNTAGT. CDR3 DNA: TGTGCCAGCAGATTGGACAGGGCTGGCGGGGAGCTGTTTTTT. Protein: CASRLDRAGGELFF.

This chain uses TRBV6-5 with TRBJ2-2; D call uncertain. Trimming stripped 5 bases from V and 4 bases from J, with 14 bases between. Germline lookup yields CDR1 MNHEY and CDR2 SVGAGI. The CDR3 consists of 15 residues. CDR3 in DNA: TGTGCCAGCAGTACCTGGGGTCCTCTCACCGGGGAGCTGTTTTTT. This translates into CASSTWGPLTGELFF.

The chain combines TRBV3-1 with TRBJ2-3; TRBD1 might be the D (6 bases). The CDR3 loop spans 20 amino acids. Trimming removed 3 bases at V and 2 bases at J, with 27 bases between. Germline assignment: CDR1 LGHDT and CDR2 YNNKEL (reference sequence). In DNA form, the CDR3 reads TGTGCCAGCAGCCATGACCGGGACACACTTCCCCACACACACACAGATACGCAGTATTTT. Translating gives CASSHDRDTLPHTHTDTQYF.

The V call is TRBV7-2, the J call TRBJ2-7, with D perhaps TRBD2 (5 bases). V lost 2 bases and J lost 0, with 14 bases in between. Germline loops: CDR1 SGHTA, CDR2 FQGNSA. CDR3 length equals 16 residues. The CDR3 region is CASSLRGGSISYEQYF. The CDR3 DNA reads TGTGCCAGCAGCTTACGGGGTGGGTCGATCTCCTACGAGCAGTACTTC. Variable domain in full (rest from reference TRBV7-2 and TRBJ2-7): GAGVSQSPSNKVTEKGKDVELRCDPISGHTALYWYRQSLGQGLEFLIYFQGNSAPDKSGLPSDRFSAERTGGSVSTLTIQRTQQEDSAVYLCASSLRGGSISYEQYFGPGTRLTVT.

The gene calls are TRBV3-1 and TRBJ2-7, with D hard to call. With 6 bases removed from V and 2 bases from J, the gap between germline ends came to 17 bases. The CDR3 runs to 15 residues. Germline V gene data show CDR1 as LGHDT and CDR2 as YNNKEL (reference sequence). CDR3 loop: CASRHGPVTTYEQYF. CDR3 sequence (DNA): TGTGCCAGCAGACATGGGCCAGTAACCACCTACGAGCAGTACTTC.

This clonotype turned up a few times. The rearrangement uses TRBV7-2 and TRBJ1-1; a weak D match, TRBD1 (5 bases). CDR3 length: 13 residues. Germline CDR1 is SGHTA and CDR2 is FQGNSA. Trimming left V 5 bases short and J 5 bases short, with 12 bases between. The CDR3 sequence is CASSPIEGTEAFF. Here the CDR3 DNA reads TGTGCCAGCAGCCCAATAGAGGGGACTGAAGCTTTCTTT.

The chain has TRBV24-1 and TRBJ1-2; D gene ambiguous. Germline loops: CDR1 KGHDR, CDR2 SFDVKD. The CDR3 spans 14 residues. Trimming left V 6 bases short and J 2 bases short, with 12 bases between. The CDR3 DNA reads TGTGCCACCAGTCCAACGACCCACAACTATGGCTACACCTTC. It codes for CATSPTTHNYGYTF.

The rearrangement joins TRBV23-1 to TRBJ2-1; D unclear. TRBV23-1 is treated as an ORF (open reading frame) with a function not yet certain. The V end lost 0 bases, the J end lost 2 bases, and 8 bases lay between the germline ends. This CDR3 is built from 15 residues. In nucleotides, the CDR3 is TGCGCCAGCAGTCAATCGGCCGCGGCCTACAATGAGCAGTTCTTC. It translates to CASSQSAAAYNEQFF.

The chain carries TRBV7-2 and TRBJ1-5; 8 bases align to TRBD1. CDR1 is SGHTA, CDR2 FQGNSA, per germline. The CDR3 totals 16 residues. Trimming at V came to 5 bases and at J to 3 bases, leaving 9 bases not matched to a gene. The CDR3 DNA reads TGTGCCAGCAGCCCGACAGGGGTCGGCTACAATCAGCCCCAGCATTTT. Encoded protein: CASSPTGVGYNQPQHF. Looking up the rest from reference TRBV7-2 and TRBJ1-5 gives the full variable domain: GAGVSQSPSNKVTEKGKDVELRCDPISGHTALYWYRQSLGQGLEFLIYFQGNSAPDKSGLPSDRFSAERTGGSVSTLTIQRTQQEDSAVYLCASSPTGVGYNQPQHFGDGTRLSIL.

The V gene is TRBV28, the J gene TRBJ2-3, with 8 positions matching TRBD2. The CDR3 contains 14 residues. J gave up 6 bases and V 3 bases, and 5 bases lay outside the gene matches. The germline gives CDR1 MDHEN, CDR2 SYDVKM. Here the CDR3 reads CASSFPGRADTQYF. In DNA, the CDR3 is TGTGCCAGCAGTTTCCCCGGGAGGGCTGATACGCAGTATTTT.

CDR3 sequence: CASSLVGADTQYF. The CDR3 DNA reads as TGTGCCAGCAGCTTAGTTGGAGCAGATACGCAGTATTTT. V and J are TRBV7-2 and TRBJ2-3; D call uncertain. The CDR3 is 13 residues long. Trimming stripped 1 base from V and 4 bases from J, with 6 bases between. Germline CDR1 SGHTA, CDR2 FQGNSA.

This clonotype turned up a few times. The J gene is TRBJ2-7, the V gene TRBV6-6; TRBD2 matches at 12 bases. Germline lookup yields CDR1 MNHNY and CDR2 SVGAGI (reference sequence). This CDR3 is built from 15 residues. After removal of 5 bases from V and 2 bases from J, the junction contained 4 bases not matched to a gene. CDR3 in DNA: TGTGCCAGCAGTCGGACTAGCGGGGAGACCTACGAGCAGTACTTC. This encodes CASSRTSGETYEQYF.

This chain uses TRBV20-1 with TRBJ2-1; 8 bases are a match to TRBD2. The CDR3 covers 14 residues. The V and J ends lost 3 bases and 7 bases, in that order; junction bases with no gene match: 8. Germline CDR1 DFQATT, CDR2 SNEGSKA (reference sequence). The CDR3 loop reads CSARVAGILNEQFF. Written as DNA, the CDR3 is TGCAGTGCTAGGGTAGCGGGAATCTTAAATGAGCAGTTCTTC.

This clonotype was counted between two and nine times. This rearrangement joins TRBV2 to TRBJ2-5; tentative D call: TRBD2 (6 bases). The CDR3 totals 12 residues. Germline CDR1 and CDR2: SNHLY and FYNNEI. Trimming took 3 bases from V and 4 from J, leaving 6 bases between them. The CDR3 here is CASSEGGETQYF. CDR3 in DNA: TGTGCCAGCAGTGAGGGGGGAGAGACCCAGTACTTC.

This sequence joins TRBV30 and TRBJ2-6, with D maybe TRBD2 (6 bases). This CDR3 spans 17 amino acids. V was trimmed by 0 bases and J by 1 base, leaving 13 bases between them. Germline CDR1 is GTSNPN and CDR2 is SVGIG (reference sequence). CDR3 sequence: CAWSVLGGKSGANVLTF. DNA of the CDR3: TGTGCCTGGAGTGTACTAGGAGGGAAATCTGGGGCCAACGTCCTGACTTTC.

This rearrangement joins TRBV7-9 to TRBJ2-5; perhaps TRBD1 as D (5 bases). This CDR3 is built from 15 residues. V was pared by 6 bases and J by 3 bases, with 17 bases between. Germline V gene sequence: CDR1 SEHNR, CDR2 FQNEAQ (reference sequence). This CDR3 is CASRGEVGRKETQYF. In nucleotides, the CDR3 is TGTGCCAGCAGAGGCGAGGTGGGGCGCAAAGAGACCCAGTACTTC.

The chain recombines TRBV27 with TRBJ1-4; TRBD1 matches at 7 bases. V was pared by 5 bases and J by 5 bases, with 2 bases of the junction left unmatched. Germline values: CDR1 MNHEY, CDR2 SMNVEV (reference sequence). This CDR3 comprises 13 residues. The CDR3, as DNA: TGTGCCAGCAGTGCCAGGGGGAATGAAAAACTGTTTTTT. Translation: CASSARGNEKLFF.

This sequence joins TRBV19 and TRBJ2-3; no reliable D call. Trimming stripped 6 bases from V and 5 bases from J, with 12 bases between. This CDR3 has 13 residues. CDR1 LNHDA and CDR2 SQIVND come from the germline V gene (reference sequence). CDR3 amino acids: CASSWAMGDTQYF. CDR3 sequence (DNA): TGTGCCAGTAGCTGGGCTATGGGAGATACGCAGTATTTT.

CDR3 loop: CSANPQGMKTQYF. The CDR3 nucleotides read TGCAGCGCCAACCCCCAGGGTATGAAGACCCAGTACTTC. The rearrangement uses TRBV29-1 and TRBJ2-5; TRBD1 might be the D (5 bases). The CDR3 spans 13 residues. Germline V gives CDR1 SQVTM, CDR2 ANQGSEA. Trimming stripped 7 bases from V and 6 bases from J, with 18 bases between.

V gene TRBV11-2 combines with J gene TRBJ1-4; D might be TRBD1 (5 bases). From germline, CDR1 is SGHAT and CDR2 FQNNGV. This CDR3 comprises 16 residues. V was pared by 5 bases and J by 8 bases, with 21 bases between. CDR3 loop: CASSAHRFREGEKLFF. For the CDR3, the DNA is TGTGCCAGCAGCGCCCATCGGTTCAGGGAGGGAGAAAAACTGTTTTTT.

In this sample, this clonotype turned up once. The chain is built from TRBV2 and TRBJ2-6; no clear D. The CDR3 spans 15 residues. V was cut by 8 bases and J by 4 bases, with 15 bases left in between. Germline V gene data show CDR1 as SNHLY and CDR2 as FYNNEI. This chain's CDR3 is CASSTLFGGANVLTF. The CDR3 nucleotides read TGTGCCAGCTCTACACTCTTTGGGGGGGCCAACGTCCTGACTTTC.

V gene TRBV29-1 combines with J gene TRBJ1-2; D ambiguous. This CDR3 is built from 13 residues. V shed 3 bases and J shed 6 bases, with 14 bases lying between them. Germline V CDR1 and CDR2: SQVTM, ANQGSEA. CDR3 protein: CSVESTSSHGYTF. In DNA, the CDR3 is TGCAGCGTTGAGAGCACCTCTTCGCATGGCTACACCTTC.

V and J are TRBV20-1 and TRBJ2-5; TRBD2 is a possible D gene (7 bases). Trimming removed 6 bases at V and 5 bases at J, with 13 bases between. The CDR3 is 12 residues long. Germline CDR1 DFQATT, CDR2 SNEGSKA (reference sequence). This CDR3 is CSARGAGETQYF. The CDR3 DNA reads TGCAGTGCCCGGGGGGCCGGGGAGACCCAGTACTTC.

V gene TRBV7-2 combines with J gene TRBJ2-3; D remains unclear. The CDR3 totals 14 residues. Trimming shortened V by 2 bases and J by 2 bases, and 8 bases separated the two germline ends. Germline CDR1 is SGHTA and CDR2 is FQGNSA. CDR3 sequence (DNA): TGTGCCAGCAGCTTATTAGGGAACACAGATACGCAGTATTTT. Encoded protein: CASSLLGNTDTQYF.

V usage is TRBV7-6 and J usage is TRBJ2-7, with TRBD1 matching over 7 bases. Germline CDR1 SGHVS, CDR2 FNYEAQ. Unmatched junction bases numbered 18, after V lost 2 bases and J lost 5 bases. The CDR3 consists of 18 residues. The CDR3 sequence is CASSLTAGGRGSLNEQYF. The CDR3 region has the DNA TGTGCCAGCAGCTTAACCGCGGGCGGCAGGGGGTCCCTAAACGAGCAGTACTTC. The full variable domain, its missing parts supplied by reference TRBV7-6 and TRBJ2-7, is GAGVSQSPRYKVTKRGQDVALRCDPISGHVSLYWYRQALGQGPEFLTYFNYEAQQDKSGLPNDRFSAERPEGSISTLTIQRTEQRDSAMYRCASSLTAGGRGSLNEQYFGPGTRLTVT.

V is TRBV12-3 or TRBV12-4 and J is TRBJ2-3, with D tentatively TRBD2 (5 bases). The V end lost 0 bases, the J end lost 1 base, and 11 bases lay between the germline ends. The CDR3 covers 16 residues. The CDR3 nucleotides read TGTGCCAGCAGTTTAGCGCTCCGGGGTGGCACAGATACGCAGTATTTT. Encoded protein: CASSLALRGGTDTQYF.